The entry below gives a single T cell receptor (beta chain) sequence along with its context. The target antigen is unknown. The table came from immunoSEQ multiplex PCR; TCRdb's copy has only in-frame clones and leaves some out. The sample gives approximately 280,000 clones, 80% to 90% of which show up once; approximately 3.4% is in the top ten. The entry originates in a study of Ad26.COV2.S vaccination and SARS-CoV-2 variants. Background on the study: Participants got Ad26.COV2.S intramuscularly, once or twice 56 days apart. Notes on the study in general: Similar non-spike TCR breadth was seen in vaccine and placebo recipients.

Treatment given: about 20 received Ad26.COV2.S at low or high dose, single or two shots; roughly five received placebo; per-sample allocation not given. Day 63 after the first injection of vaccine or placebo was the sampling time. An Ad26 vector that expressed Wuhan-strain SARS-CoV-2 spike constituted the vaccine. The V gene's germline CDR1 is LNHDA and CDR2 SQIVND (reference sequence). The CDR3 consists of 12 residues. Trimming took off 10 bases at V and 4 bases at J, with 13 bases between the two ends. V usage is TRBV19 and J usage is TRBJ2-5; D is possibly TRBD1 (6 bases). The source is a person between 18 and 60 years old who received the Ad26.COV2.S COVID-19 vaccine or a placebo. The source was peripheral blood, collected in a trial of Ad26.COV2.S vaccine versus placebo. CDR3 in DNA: TGTGCCACCAGCCGCAGGGGAGAGACCCAGTACTTC. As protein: CATSRRGETQYF. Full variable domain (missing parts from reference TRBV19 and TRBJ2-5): DGGITQSPKYLFRKEGQNVTLSCEQNLNHDAMYWYRQDPGQGLRLIYYSQIVNDFQKGDIAEGYSVSREKKESFPLTVTSAQKNPTAFYLCATSRRGETQYFGPGTRLLVL.